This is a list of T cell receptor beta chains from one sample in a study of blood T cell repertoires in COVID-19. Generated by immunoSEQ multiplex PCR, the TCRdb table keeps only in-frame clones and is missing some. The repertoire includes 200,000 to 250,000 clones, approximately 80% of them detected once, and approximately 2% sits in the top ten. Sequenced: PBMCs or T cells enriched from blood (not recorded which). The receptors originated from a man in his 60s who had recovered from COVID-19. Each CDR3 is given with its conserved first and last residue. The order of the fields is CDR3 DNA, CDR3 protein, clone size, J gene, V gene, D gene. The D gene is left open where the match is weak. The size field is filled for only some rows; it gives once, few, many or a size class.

TGTGCCAGCTCACCAACAACTAGCGGAACCGGGGAGCTGTTTTTT,CASSPTTSGTGELFF,once,TRBJ2-2,TRBV18,TRBD2
TGCAGCGTTGACACGGGGTCAGATACGCAGTATTTT,CSVDTGSDTQYF,-,TRBJ2-3,TRBV29-1,-
TGTGCCAGCAGTGAATCAGGGGGTCCCACTGAAGCTTTCTTT,CASSESGGPTEAFF,-,TRBJ1-1,TRBV6-1,TRBD1
TGCGCCAGCAGCCACCAGACATTATCTGGAAACACCATATATTTT,CASSHQTLSGNTIYF,-,TRBJ1-3,TRBV4-3,-
TGTGCCAGCAACCAGGGGTACAGCAATCAGCCCCAGCATTTT,CASNQGYSNQPQHF,-,TRBJ1-5,TRBV2,-
TGTGCCAGCAGCCAAGTGGGCGGGGGTATTGGCTCTGGGGCCAACGTCCTGACTTTC,CASSQVGGGIGSGANVLTF,-,TRBJ2-6,TRBV7-3,TRBD2
TGCGCCAGCAGCCAAGATGTCGGCGGAAAACTGTTTTTT,CASSQDVGGKLFF,-,TRBJ1-4,TRBV4-3,-
TGCGCCAGCAGCGAGGGTCAACAGAACACTGAAGCTTTCTTT,CASSEGQQNTEAFF,-,TRBJ1-1,TRBV5-1,-
TGTGCCAGCACCCTGGGACTAGAGAACACTGAAGCTTTCTTT,CASTLGLENTEAFF,-,TRBJ1-1,TRBV6-5,-
TGTGCCAGCAGCTTGGGGCACGCTAGCAATCAGCCCCAGCATTTT,CASSLGHASNQPQHF,-,TRBJ1-5,TRBV5-8,-
TGTGCCAGCAGCTACCCGAACTCTCCGAACACTGAAGCTTTCTTT,CASSYPNSPNTEAFF,-,TRBJ1-1,TRBV13,-
TGCGCCAGCAGTGAGTCGACGATAGCGGGGCGGGAGACCCAGTACTTC,CASSESTIAGRETQYF,-,TRBJ2-5,TRBV10-2,TRBD2
TGCGCCAGCAGTGATGGGCCGTATGGCTACACCTTC,CASSDGPYGYTF,-,TRBJ1-2,TRBV10-1,-
TGTGCCATCAGTGTCCTGGACATCAAGGAATACTACGAGCAGTACTTC,CAISVLDIKEYYEQYF,-,TRBJ2-7,TRBV10-3,-
TGTGCCAGCAGCAAACTCCTTAATCAGCCCCAGCATTTT,CASSKLLNQPQHF,-,TRBJ1-5,TRBV21-1,-
TGTGCCAGCTCACCCCGGGAATGGAGTGGGAACACTGAAGCTTTCTTT,CASSPREWSGNTEAFF,-,TRBJ1-1,TRBV18,-
TGCGCCAGCAGTCAATCGCCGGACAGGGGGATACGAGATAATTCACCCCTCCACTTT,CASSQSPDRGIRDNSPLHF,-,TRBJ1-6,TRBV23-1,TRBD1
TGTGCCAGCAGCCAATCTATCCGGGGAGGCACTGAAGCTTTCTTT,CASSQSIRGGTEAFF,-,TRBJ1-1,TRBV3-1/TRBV3-2,-
TGTGCCAGCAGCCGGGACAGGGGGCTAGACAATGAGCAGTTCTTC,CASSRDRGLDNEQFF,-,TRBJ2-1,TRBV7-9,TRBD1
TGTGCCAGCAGTGAAAGACAGCTCAATCAGCCCCAGCATTTT,CASSERQLNQPQHF,-,TRBJ1-5,TRBV2,-
TGTGCCAGCACCTCGGACAGGGGAAATTCACCCCTCCACTTT,CASTSDRGNSPLHF,-,TRBJ1-6,TRBV9,TRBD1
TGTGCCAGCAGTGAGGGGCAGGACGGGCAGCCCCAGCATTTT,CASSEGQDGQPQHF,-,TRBJ1-5,TRBV2,-
TGTGCCAGCAGCCAGACAGGGGTCGGCGAAAAACTGTTTTTT,CASSQTGVGEKLFF,-,TRBJ1-4,TRBV7-9,TRBD1
TGTGCCAGCAGAGACAGGGGAATTAGCTACGAGCAGTACTTC,CASRDRGISYEQYF,-,TRBJ2-7,TRBV2,TRBD1
TGTGCCAGTAGTAGTGAGGGCGCTCAGCCCCAGCATTTT,CASSSEGAQPQHF,-,TRBJ1-5,TRBV19,-
TGTGCCAGCAGCTTGCATCAGGGCAGCACAGATACGCAGTATTTT,CASSLHQGSTDTQYF,-,TRBJ2-3,TRBV5-6,-
TGTGCCAGCAGTTTCCCCCCCTCCTTCGAGCAGTACTTC,CASSFPPSFEQYF,-,TRBJ2-7,TRBV12-3/TRBV12-4,-
TGCGCCAGCAGCAGGACGGGAGATGCAACTAATGAAAAACTGTTTTTT,CASSRTGDATNEKLFF,-,TRBJ1-4,TRBV5-1,-
TGTGCCAGCAGCCCAAGTGAGGGTTCGAACACTGAAGCTTTCTTT,CASSPSEGSNTEAFF,-,TRBJ1-1,TRBV6-6,-
TGTGCCAGCAGCCAAGATCGACAGGGAGTACGGGGCTACACCTTC,CASSQDRQGVRGYTF,-,TRBJ1-2,TRBV3-1/TRBV3-2,TRBD1
TGTGCCACCAGTGCTAACCCGAGAAAGGGACAGGGATTCTACAATGAGCAGTTCTTC,CATSANPRKGQGFYNEQFF,-,TRBJ2-1,TRBV24-1,TRBD1
TGTGCCAGCAGTTACGCAGGGGAGGGGGAGACCCAGTACTTC,CASSYAGEGETQYF,-,TRBJ2-5,TRBV6-5,-
TGCGCCAGCAGCTTGGTGGGCTCTGAAGCTTTCTTT,CASSLVGSEAFF,-,TRBJ1-1,TRBV5-1,-
TGCGCCAGCAGTCCGTCGGGGGTGAGCAATCAGCCCCAGCATTTT,CASSPSGVSNQPQHF,-,TRBJ1-5,TRBV5-1,-
TGTGCCAGCAGTTCCCCTCCTGGGATAGGGGTGGGCACTGAAGCTTTCTTT,CASSSPPGIGVGTEAFF,-,TRBJ1-1,TRBV27,-
TGCGCCAGCAGCTGGGGCGCGGGCAATCAGCCCCAGCATTTT,CASSWGAGNQPQHF,-,TRBJ1-5,TRBV5-1,-
TGTGCCAGCAGTGAAGCCTACAGCCAACCCTTGTATGGCTACACCTTC,CASSEAYSQPLYGYTF,few,TRBJ1-2,TRBV2,-